A selection of T cell receptor beta chains follows, all from one sample in a study of CD8 T cells in ankylosing spondylitis. A single record per CDR3 protein comes from TCRdb applying MiXCR to the 5' RACE reads. The sample contains around 490,000 distinct CDR3 sequences, about 5% of which appear only once. The specimen was blood, either unsorted or a sorted T cell fraction (not recorded which). Source of these receptors: a male donor with ankylosing spondylitis. Both conserved end residues are part of each CDR3. A D gene is named only where the DNA matches it firmly. Clone sizes are given selectively: once, few, many, or a class where the clone is expanded.

v_gene: TRBV7-2
abundance: many
d_gene: -
j_gene: TRBJ1-6
CDR3aa: CASSSPSQYNSPLHF
CDR3nt: TGTGCCAGCAGCTCCCCCAGCCAGTATAATTCACCCCTCCACTTT

v_gene: TRBV19
abundance: -
d_gene: TRBD2
j_gene: TRBJ2-2
CDR3aa: CASSIVAGDTGELFF
CDR3nt: TGTGCCAGTAGTATTGTAGCGGGAGACACCGGGGAGCTGTTTTTT

v_gene: TRBV6-2/TRBV6-3
abundance: many
d_gene: TRBD1
j_gene: TRBJ1-2
CDR3aa: CASSNRDRYYGYTF
CDR3nt: TGTGCCAGCAGCAACCGGGACAGATACTATGGCTACACCTTC

v_gene: TRBV6-1
abundance: many
d_gene: -
j_gene: TRBJ1-1
CDR3aa: CASRETLGTEAFF
CDR3nt: TGTGCCAGCAGGGAGACCCTGGGGACTGAAGCTTTCTTT

v_gene: TRBV30
abundance: many
d_gene: TRBD2
j_gene: TRBJ2-1
CDR3aa: CAWSVRGVPEGEQFF
CDR3nt: TGTGCCTGGAGTGTACGGGGGGTTCCAGAGGGGGAGCAGTTCTTC

v_gene: TRBV5-1
abundance: many
d_gene: -
j_gene: TRBJ2-7
CDR3aa: CASSLGTSSYEQYF
CDR3nt: TGCGCCAGCAGCTTGGGGACCAGTTCCTACGAGCAGTACTTC

v_gene: TRBV9
abundance: -
d_gene: -
j_gene: TRBJ2-1
CDR3aa: CASSVDVGDTSYNEQFF
CDR3nt: TGTGCCAGCAGCGTAGATGTGGGGGACACCTCCTACAATGAGCAGTTCTTC

v_gene: TRBV10-1
abundance: many
d_gene: TRBD2
j_gene: TRBJ2-2
CDR3aa: CASSIAGGTGELFF
CDR3nt: TGCGCCAGCAGTATAGCGGGAGGAACAGGGGAGCTGTTTTTT

v_gene: TRBV7-2
abundance: many
d_gene: -
j_gene: TRBJ1-4
CDR3aa: CASSRDAGEKLFF
CDR3nt: TGTGCCAGCAGCCGGGATGCCGGTGAAAAACTGTTTTTT

v_gene: TRBV7-9
abundance: many
d_gene: -
j_gene: TRBJ1-4
CDR3aa: CASSFVKEEKLFF
CDR3nt: TGTGCCAGCAGCTTTGTAAAAGAAGAAAAACTGTTTTTT

v_gene: TRBV10-3
abundance: many
d_gene: -
j_gene: TRBJ2-1
CDR3aa: CAISRDSRGNEQFF
CDR3nt: TGTGCCATCAGTAGGGACTCCCGGGGTAATGAGCAGTTCTTC

v_gene: TRBV5-1
abundance: many
d_gene: TRBD1
j_gene: TRBJ1-3
CDR3aa: CASSKTGGASGNTIYF
CDR3nt: TGCGCCAGCAGCAAAACAGGGGGCGCATCTGGAAACACCATATATTTT

v_gene: TRBV6-5
abundance: many
d_gene: -
j_gene: TRBJ2-7
CDR3aa: CASSFNRVEQYF
CDR3nt: TGTGCCAGCAGTTTCAACCGGGTCGAGCAGTACTTC

v_gene: TRBV20-1
abundance: many
d_gene: -
j_gene: TRBJ2-5
CDR3aa: CSAARDLVETQYF
CDR3nt: TGCAGTGCTGCCCGGGACTTAGTAGAGACCCAGTACTTC

v_gene: TRBV20-1
abundance: many
d_gene: TRBD2
j_gene: TRBJ2-2
CDR3aa: CSVVLAGAAGELFF
CDR3nt: TGCAGTGTTGTACTAGCGGGAGCGGCCGGGGAGCTGTTTTTT

v_gene: TRBV7-9
abundance: -
d_gene: TRBD2
j_gene: TRBJ2-3
CDR3aa: CASSLVLAGGDTQYF
CDR3nt: TGTGCCAGCAGCCTAGTGCTAGCGGGGGGAGATACGCAGTATTTT

v_gene: TRBV4-3
abundance: -
d_gene: -
j_gene: TRBJ1-1
CDR3aa: CASSQDRYGDTEAFF
CDR3nt: TGCGCCAGCAGCCAAGATAGGTACGGAGACACTGAAGCTTTCTTT

v_gene: TRBV11-2
abundance: few
d_gene: -
j_gene: TRBJ2-1
CDR3aa: CASSQSIGQYNEQFF
CDR3nt: TGTGCCAGCAGCCAATCGATAGGACAGTACAATGAGCAGTTCTTC

v_gene: TRBV20-1
abundance: few
d_gene: -
j_gene: TRBJ2-1
CDR3aa: CSALRGSSYNEQFF
CDR3nt: TGCAGTGCTCTGCGGGGTTCGAGCTACAATGAGCAGTTCTTC

v_gene: TRBV12-3/TRBV12-4
abundance: many
d_gene: -
j_gene: TRBJ2-7
CDR3aa: CASSKPPGTWGQYF
CDR3nt: TGTGCCAGCAGTAAACCCCCCGGGACCTGGGGGCAGTACTTC

v_gene: TRBV12-3/TRBV12-4
abundance: many
d_gene: TRBD2
j_gene: TRBJ2-7
CDR3aa: CASTFGLTSGVYEQYF
CDR3nt: TGTGCCAGCACCTTCGGTTTGACTAGCGGGGTCTACGAGCAGTACTTC

v_gene: TRBV20-1
abundance: many
d_gene: -
j_gene: TRBJ2-5
CDR3aa: CSASWREGGTQYF
CDR3nt: TGCAGTGCTAGTTGGAGGGAAGGAGGGACCCAGTACTTC

v_gene: TRBV5-1
abundance: many
d_gene: -
j_gene: TRBJ1-1
CDR3aa: CASSGGASTEAFF
CDR3nt: TGCGCCAGCAGCGGGGGGGCGTCGACTGAAGCTTTCTTT

v_gene: TRBV7-2
abundance: many
d_gene: -
j_gene: TRBJ1-3
CDR3aa: CASSFYLGGGNTIYF
CDR3nt: TGTGCCAGCAGCTTTTATTTGGGTGGCGGAAACACCATATATTTT

v_gene: TRBV5-1
abundance: many
d_gene: -
j_gene: TRBJ1-1
CDR3aa: CASAGTANTEAFF
CDR3nt: TGCGCCAGTGCCGGGACGGCGAACACTGAAGCTTTCTTT

v_gene: TRBV20-1
abundance: many
d_gene: TRBD1
j_gene: TRBJ1-6
CDR3aa: CSAGRDRNSPLHF
CDR3nt: TGCAGTGCTGGCCGGGACAGAAATTCACCCCTCCACTTT